This is a list of T cell receptor beta chains from one sample in a study of cytomegalovirus exposure and HLA in healthy donors. This table comes from immunoSEQ multiplex PCR, and its TCRdb copy is limited to in-frame clones, with some not included. The sample gives about 270,000 clones, 86% of which show up once; 1% is in the top ten. Sequenced input: PBMCs. These receptors all come from a woman aged 18 to 35 in good health and CMV-seronegative. Both conserved end residues are part of each CDR3. Each record gives: CDR3 protein, CDR3 DNA, J gene, D gene, V gene, clone size. D genes are given only for firm matches. Clone size appears in some rows only: once, few, many, or a class for an expanded clone.

CDR3: CSVIFVQARQETQYF
DNA: TGCAGCGTTATTTTTGTCCAGGCCCGCCAAGAGACCCAGTACTTC
J: TRBJ2-5
D: -
V: TRBV29-1
size: -

CDR3: CASSEDRALGNQPQHF
DNA: TGTGCCAGCAGTGAAGACAGGGCCCTTGGCAATCAGCCCCAGCATTTT
J: TRBJ1-5
D: -
V: TRBV2
size: -

CDR3: CASSLEGILTGGYTF
DNA: TGCGCCAGCAGCCTGGAGGGAATCTTGACAGGAGGCTACACCTTC
J: TRBJ1-2
D: -
V: TRBV5-1
size: -

CDR3: CASSSLGQGSFYEQYF
DNA: TGTGCCAGCAGTTCCCTTGGGCAGGGGAGTTTCTACGAGCAGTACTTC
J: TRBJ2-7
D: -
V: TRBV6-5
size: -

CDR3: CAWSKRARYGYTF
DNA: TGTGCCTGGAGTAAGCGGGCGCGATATGGCTACACCTTC
J: TRBJ1-2
D: -
V: TRBV30
size: -

CDR3: CASSQISGGRDTQYF
DNA: TGCGCCAGCAGCCAAATTAGCGGGGGTCGGGATACGCAGTATTTT
J: TRBJ2-3
D: TRBD2
V: TRBV4-3
size: -

CDR3: CASSRWGGGEYEQYF
DNA: TGTGCCAGCAGCCGTTGGGGTGGGGGCGAATACGAGCAGTACTTC
J: TRBJ2-7
D: -
V: TRBV7-6
size: -

CDR3: CASSSNRGDTEAFF
DNA: TGCGCCAGCAGCTCCAACAGGGGTGACACTGAAGCTTTCTTT
J: TRBJ1-1
D: TRBD1
V: TRBV5-1
size: -

CDR3: CASSQAGLLNEQYF
DNA: TGTGCCAGCAGCCAAGCGGGACTATTAAACGAGCAGTACTTC
J: TRBJ2-7
D: TRBD2
V: TRBV4-2
size: -

CDR3: CASSPGTGWDEKLFF
DNA: TGTGCCAGCAGTCCTGGGACAGGGTGGGATGAAAAACTGTTTTTT
J: TRBJ1-4
D: TRBD1
V: TRBV6-5
size: -

CDR3: CASSLGTGGSYGYTF
DNA: TGTGCCAGCAGCTTAGGGACAGGGGGAAGCTATGGCTACACCTTC
J: TRBJ1-2
D: TRBD1
V: TRBV5-4
size: -

CDR3: CSARDWEITFF
DNA: TGCAGTGCTAGAGATTGGGAGATAACTTTCTTT
J: TRBJ1-1
D: -
V: TRBV20-1
size: few

CDR3: CASSSADRAYEQYF
DNA: TGTGCCAGCAGCTCCGCAGACAGGGCCTACGAGCAGTACTTC
J: TRBJ2-7
D: TRBD1
V: TRBV13
size: -

CDR3: CSARDLDTQYF
DNA: TGCAGTGCTAGAGATCTAGATACGCAGTATTTT
J: TRBJ2-3
D: -
V: TRBV20-1
size: -

CDR3: CATQQQGETQYF
DNA: TGTGCCACCCAACAGCAGGGTGAGACCCAGTACTTC
J: TRBJ2-5
D: -
V: TRBV28
size: -

CDR3: CASSLWDRAFNTEAFF
DNA: TGTGCCAGCAGCTTATGGGACAGGGCCTTTAACACTGAAGCTTTCTTT
J: TRBJ1-1
D: TRBD1
V: TRBV7-6
size: -

CDR3: CASKRADGYTF
DNA: TGTGCCAGCAAGAGGGCAGATGGCTACACCTTC
J: TRBJ1-2
D: -
V: TRBV2
size: -

CDR3: CASSQARGNQPQHF
DNA: TGCGCCAGCAGCCAAGCCAGGGGCAATCAGCCCCAGCATTTT
J: TRBJ1-5
D: -
V: TRBV4-1
size: -

CDR3: CAWSPGTVYEQYF
DNA: TGTGCCTGGAGTCCGGGGACAGTTTACGAGCAGTACTTC
J: TRBJ2-7
D: TRBD1
V: TRBV30
size: -

CDR3: CAWTLAGGYNEQFF
DNA: TGTGCCTGGACCCTAGCGGGGGGGTACAATGAGCAGTTCTTC
J: TRBJ2-1
D: TRBD2
V: TRBV30
size: -

CDR3: CASSVVAGGKDTQYF
DNA: TGTGCCAGCAGCGTAGTGGCAGGGGGGAAAGATACGCAGTATTTT
J: TRBJ2-3
D: -
V: TRBV9
size: -

CDR3: CASSQGSGASNQPQHF
DNA: TGTGCCAGCAGCCAAGGAAGTGGGGCTAGCAATCAGCCCCAGCATTTT
J: TRBJ1-5
D: -
V: TRBV4-2
size: -